Presented here are 20 T cell receptor beta chains from one specimen sequenced in a study of graft-versus-host responses after intestinal transplantation. No antigens are known for them. Sequencing was performed with immunoSEQ multiplex PCR; in TCRdb, only in-frame clones are kept and a portion is missing. The sample shows fewer than 95,000 clones, 85% to 95% of them seen only once. Sequencing was performed on unstimulated CD8+ T cells sorted from spleen or lymph node cells, taken before transplant. Receptors were obtained from a human donor who was the organ donor for an intestinal transplant.

The J gene is TRBJ2-1, the V gene TRBV5-1, with D perhaps matching TRBD2 (6 bases). This CDR3 has 11 amino acids. V was trimmed by 7 bases and J by 15 bases, leaving 17 bases between them. CDR1 SGHRS and CDR2 YFSETQ come from the germline V gene. The CDR3 DNA follows: TGCGCCAGCTTTGGGGGGTCCTCGGGGTTCTTC. This sequence encodes CASFGGSSGFF.

V usage is TRBV30 and J usage is TRBJ1-1; no clear D. Trimming left V 6 bases short and J 3 bases short, with 14 bases between. CDR1 and CDR2 from the germline V gene are GTSNPN and SVGIG (reference sequence). This CDR3 region has 13 residues. CDR3 sequence (DNA): TGTGCCTGTCTAGTGGGTTGGGACACTGAAGCTTTCTTT. Residues: CACLVGWDTEAFF.

The V gene is TRBV4-1, the J gene TRBJ2-7; 11 bases match TRBD1. The CDR3 has 15 amino acids. Germline CDR1 MGHRA, CDR2 YSYEKL. V trimming: 4 bases; J trimming: 3 bases; junction bases outside the gene matches: 5. The CDR3 DNA reads as TGCGCCAGCAGCCGGTACGGGACAGGGGGCTACGAGCAGTACTTC. This gives the protein CASSRYGTGGYEQYF.

The rearrangement uses TRBV7-2 and TRBJ1-4; D is ambiguous. This CDR3 has 13 amino acids. The V gene's germline CDR1 is SGHTA and CDR2 FQGNSA. V was cut by 4 bases and J by 6 bases, with 9 bases left in between. The CDR3 bases are TGTGCCAGCAGCTCTTCCCCCGATGAAAAACTGTTTTTT. Translated, it gives CASSSSPDEKLFF.

The chain has TRBV4-3 and TRBJ1-2; tentative D call: TRBD1 (5 bases). The germline CDR1 and CDR2 sequences are LGHNA and YSLEER. Trimming shortened V by 0 bases and J by 4 bases, and 9 bases separated the two germline ends. CDR3 length equals 14 residues. The CDR3 DNA is TGCGCCAGCAGCCAAGATAGGACAACCTATGGCTACACCTTC. It specifies CASSQDRTTYGYTF.

The chain links TRBV9 to TRBJ1-5; D remains ambiguous. From germline, CDR1 is SGDLS and CDR2 YYNGEE. The CDR3 covers 13 residues. The V end lost 4 bases, the J end lost 3 bases, and 8 bases lay between the germline ends. CDR3 sequence reads: CASSSGVNQPQHF. CDR3 DNA sequence: TGTGCCAGCAGCTCCGGGGTCAATCAGCCCCAGCATTTT. The full variable domain, completed using reference TRBV9 and TRBJ1-5, is DSGVTQTPKHLITATGQRVTLRCSPRSGDLSVYWYQQSLDQGLQFLIQYYNGEERAKGNILERFSAQQFPDLHSELNLSSLELGDSALYFCASSSGVNQPQHFGDGTRLSIL.

J is TRBJ2-7 and V is TRBV5-4; weak D call: TRBD2 (6 bases). This CDR3 has 14 residues. Per the germline V gene, CDR1 is SGHNT and CDR2 is YYREEE (reference sequence). V was shortened by 4 bases and J by 4 bases, with 15 bases between the two germline ends. The CDR3 protein is CASSTGLEGYEQYF. The CDR3 DNA is TGTGCCAGCAGCACGGGACTTGAAGGATACGAGCAGTACTTC. The full variable domain, with the rest looked up from reference TRBV5-4 and TRBJ2-7, is ETGVTQSPTHLIKTRGQQVTLRCSSQSGHNTVSWYQQALGQGPQFIFQYYREEENGRGNFPPRFSGLQFPNYSSELNVNALELDDSALYLCASSTGLEGYEQYFGPGTRLTVT.

This rearrangement joins TRBV9 to TRBJ2-5; 8 positions match TRBD2. After removal of 0 bases from V and 11 bases from J, the junction contained 12 bases not matched to a gene. Germline CDR1 and CDR2: SGDLS and YYNGEE. This CDR3 contains 15 residues. CDR3 nucleotides: TGTGCCAGCAGCGTAGCTAGCGGGTTGGAGGGAGAGCAGTACTTC. The encoded protein is CASSVASGLEGEQYF.

This clone was detected only once. This sequence joins TRBV6-7 and TRBJ2-3, with D tentatively TRBD1 (5 bases). TRBV6-7 is identified as an open reading frame with a role that is uncertain. The germline V and J ends were trimmed by 0 bases and 1 base, with 11 bases remaining between them. CDR3 length: 16 residues. CDR3 residues: CASSYSDSPCTDTQYF. The DNA of the CDR3 is TGTGCCAGCAGTTACTCCGACAGCCCCTGCACAGATACGCAGTATTTT.

The rearrangement links TRBV4-2 to TRBJ2-5, with D perhaps TRBD1 (6 bases). V was pared by 1 base and J by 3 bases, with 21 bases between. Germline values: CDR1 LGHNA, CDR2 YNFKEQ. CDR3 length equals 18 residues. The CDR3 coding sequence is TGTGCCAGCAGCCAAGCATGGTGGGCAGGGGCCAGGGAAGAGACCCAGTACTTC. It is translated as CASSQAWWAGAREETQYF.

V is TRBV6-5 and J is TRBJ2-1; 9 bases fit TRBD2. CDR1 MNHEY and CDR2 SVGAGI come from the germline V gene. This CDR3 is 15 amino acids long. J lost 6 bases, V lost 5 bases, and 8 bases had no gene match. The CDR3 DNA sequence: TGTGCCAGCAGTGGTCCTAGCGGGGAGATCAATGAGCAGTTCTTC. It codes for CASSGPSGEINEQFF.

The rearrangement joins TRBV27 to TRBJ1-2; 8 nucleotides align to TRBD1. The CDR3 is 17 residues long. Germline V CDR1 and CDR2: MNHEY, SMNVEV (reference sequence). Unmatched junction bases numbered 13, after V lost 5 bases and J lost 2 bases. The CDR3 region is CASSQSAGQGGNYGYTF. The CDR3, as DNA: TGTGCCAGCAGTCAGTCAGCAGGACAGGGAGGGAACTATGGCTACACCTTC.

The CDR3, as DNA: TGCGCCAGCAGCCAAGACAACTACGAGCAGTACTTC. Translating it yields CASSQDNYEQYF. The V call is TRBV4-1, the J call TRBJ2-5; no reliable D call. The J call may be faulty, since TRBJ2-7 better matches the DNA end. Germline V CDR1 and CDR2: MGHRA, YSYEKL. This CDR3 has 12 amino acids.

Only one count was recorded for this clone. This chain links TRBV6-5 with TRBJ2-7; perhaps TRBD1 as D (6 bases). CDR1 is MNHEY, CDR2 SVGAGI, per germline. This CDR3 spans 16 amino acids. V dropped 0 bases and J dropped 0 bases, with 12 bases sitting between them. In nucleotides, the CDR3 is TGTGCCAGCAGTTACTCCCGGGACAAGAGCTCCTACGAGCAGTACTTC. This sequence encodes CASSYSRDKSSYEQYF.

V and J are TRBV7-9 and TRBJ2-3; no reliable D call. Trimming left V 5 bases short and J 2 bases short, with 5 bases between. Per germline, CDR1 SEHNR and CDR2 FQNEAQ (reference sequence). This CDR3 contains 12 residues. CDR3 DNA sequence: TGTGCCAGCAGCCTTTACACAGATACGCAGTATTTT. Its protein product is CASSLYTDTQYF.

The chain joins TRBV7-9 to TRBJ2-1; 9 nucleotides align to TRBD2. CDR3 length equals 16 residues. The V gene end was trimmed by 7 bases and the J gene end by 8 bases; junction bases not matched to a gene: 15. CDR1 and CDR2 (germline): SEHNR, FQNEAQ (reference sequence). The CDR3 sequence: CASTRIGTSIDDEQFF. For the CDR3, the DNA is TGTGCCAGCACACGGATCGGGACTAGCATAGATGATGAGCAGTTCTTC.

This sequence joins TRBV6-1 and TRBJ2-5; possible D gene TRBD2, 7 bases. Deletions cut 5 bases from V and 6 bases from J, with 16 bases between. The CDR3 runs 14 residues. Germline V CDR1 and CDR2: MNHNS, SASEGT. DNA for the CDR3: TGTGCCAGCAGTTATCGGGGGGCGGGGAAGACCCAGTACTTC. Amino acids: CASSYRGAGKTQYF.

This clone was detected once. The chain carries TRBV27 and TRBJ1-2; TRBD1 is a possible D gene (6 bases). V lost 5 bases to trimming and J lost 4 bases, with 11 bases between them. This CDR3 is built from 13 residues. Germline CDR1 is MNHEY and CDR2 is SMNVEV (reference sequence). CDR3: CASSGPTGYGYTF. The CDR3, as DNA: TGTGCCAGCAGTGGCCCGACAGGCTATGGCTACACCTTC.

The rearrangement joins TRBV6-1 to TRBJ2-1; 9 bases map to TRBD2. The V and J ends lost 0 bases and 4 bases, in that order; junction bases with no gene match: 10. CDR1 is MNHNS, CDR2 SASEGT, per germline. This CDR3 has 18 residues. The chain's CDR3 is CASSEAVPIAGEYNEQFF. CDR3 nucleotides: TGTGCCAGCAGTGAAGCGGTTCCGATAGCGGGAGAATACAATGAGCAGTTCTTC.

This chain connects TRBV5-6 to TRBJ2-7, with TRBD1 identical over 7 bases. The trim removed 7 bases at V and 0 bases at J, leaving 10 bases unmatched. CDR3 length: 15 amino acids. Germline V lookup: CDR1 SGHDT, CDR2 YYEEEE. This chain's CDR3 is CASRVLQGSSYEQYF. In DNA form, the CDR3 reads TGTGCCAGCCGTGTTTTACAGGGGAGCTCCTACGAGCAGTACTTC. The complete variable domain, with remaining parts taken from reference TRBV5-6 and TRBJ2-7, reads DAGVTQSPTHLIKTRGQQVTLRCSPKSGHDTVSWYQQALGQGPQFIFQYYEEEERQRGNFPDRFSGHQFPNYSSELNVNALLLGDSALYLCASRVLQGSSYEQYFGPGTRLTVT.